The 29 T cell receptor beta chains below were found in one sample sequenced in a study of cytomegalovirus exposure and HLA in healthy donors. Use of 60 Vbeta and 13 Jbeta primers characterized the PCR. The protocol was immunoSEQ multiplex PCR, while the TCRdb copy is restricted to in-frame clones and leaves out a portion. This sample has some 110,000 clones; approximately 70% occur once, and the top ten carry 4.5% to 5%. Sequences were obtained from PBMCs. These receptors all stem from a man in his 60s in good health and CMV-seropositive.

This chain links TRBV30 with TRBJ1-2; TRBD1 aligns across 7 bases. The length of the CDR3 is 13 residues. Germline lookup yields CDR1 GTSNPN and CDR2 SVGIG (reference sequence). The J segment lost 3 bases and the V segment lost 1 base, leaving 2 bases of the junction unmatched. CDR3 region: CAWSGTGDYGYTF. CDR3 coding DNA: TGTGCCTGGAGTGGGACAGGAGACTATGGCTACACCTTC.

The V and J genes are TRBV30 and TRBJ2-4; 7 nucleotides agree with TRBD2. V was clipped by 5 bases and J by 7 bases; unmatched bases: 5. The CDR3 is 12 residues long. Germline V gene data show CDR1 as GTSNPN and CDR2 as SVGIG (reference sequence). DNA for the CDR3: TGTGCCTGGGGCCCGGGAGGTAACATTCAGTACTTC. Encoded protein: CAWGPGGNIQYF.

CDR3 sequence reads: CASSLLVGVYEQFF. Written as DNA, the CDR3 is TGTGCCAGCAGTTTATTAGTCGGGGTCTATGAGCAGTTCTTC. The chain joins TRBV28 to TRBJ2-1, with TRBD2 as a possible D gene (5 bases). Trimming removed 1 base from V and 8 bases from J, with 12 bases in between. Looked up from germline, CDR1 is MDHEN and CDR2 is SYDVKM. CDR3 length equals 14 residues.

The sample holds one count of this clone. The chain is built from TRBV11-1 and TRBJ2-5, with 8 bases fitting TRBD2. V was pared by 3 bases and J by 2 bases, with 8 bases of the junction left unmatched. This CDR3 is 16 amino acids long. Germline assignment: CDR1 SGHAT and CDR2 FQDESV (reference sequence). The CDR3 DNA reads TGTGCCAGCAGCTTCCGGGCCGGCGGGGGGCAAGAGACCCAGTACTTC. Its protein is CASSFRAGGGQETQYF.

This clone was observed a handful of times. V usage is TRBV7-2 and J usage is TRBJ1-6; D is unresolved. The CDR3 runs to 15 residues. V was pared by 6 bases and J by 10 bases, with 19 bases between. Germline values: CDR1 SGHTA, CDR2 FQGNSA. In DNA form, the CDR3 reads TGTGCCAGCAGGTCTAGATCGTTTTTTCTCTCACCCCTCCACTTT. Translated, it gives CASRSRSFFLSPLHF.

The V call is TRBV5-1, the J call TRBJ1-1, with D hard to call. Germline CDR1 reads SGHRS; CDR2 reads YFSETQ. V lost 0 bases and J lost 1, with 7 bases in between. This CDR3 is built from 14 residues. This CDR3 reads CASSLARRNTEAFF. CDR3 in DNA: TGCGCCAGCAGCTTGGCCCGGAGGAACACTGAAGCTTTCTTT.

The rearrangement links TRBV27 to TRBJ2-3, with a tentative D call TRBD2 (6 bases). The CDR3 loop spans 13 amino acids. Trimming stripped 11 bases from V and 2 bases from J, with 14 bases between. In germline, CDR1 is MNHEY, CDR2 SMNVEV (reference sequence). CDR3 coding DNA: TGTGCCGCCCAGGGACTTCTCACAGATACGCAGTATTTT. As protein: CAAQGLLTDTQYF.

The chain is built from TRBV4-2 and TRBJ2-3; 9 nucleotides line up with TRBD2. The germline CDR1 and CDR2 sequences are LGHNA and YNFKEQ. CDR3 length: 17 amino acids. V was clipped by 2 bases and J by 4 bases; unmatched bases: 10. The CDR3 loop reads CASSQPGLAMQADTQYF. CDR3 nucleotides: TGTGCCAGCAGCCAACCGGGACTAGCAATGCAGGCAGATACGCAGTATTTT.

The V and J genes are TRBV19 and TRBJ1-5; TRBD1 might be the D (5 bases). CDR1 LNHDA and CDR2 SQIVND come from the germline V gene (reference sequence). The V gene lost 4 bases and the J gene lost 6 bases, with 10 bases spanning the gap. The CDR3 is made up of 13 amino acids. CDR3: CASSSQGGQPQHF. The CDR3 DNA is TGTGCCAGTAGTAGCCAGGGCGGTCAGCCCCAGCATTTT.

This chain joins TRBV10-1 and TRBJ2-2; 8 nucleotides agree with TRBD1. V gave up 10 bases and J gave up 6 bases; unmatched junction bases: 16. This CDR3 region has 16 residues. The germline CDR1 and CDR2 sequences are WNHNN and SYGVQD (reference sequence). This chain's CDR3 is CATQDISGGQAGELFF. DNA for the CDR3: TGCGCCACCCAAGACATCTCAGGGGGCCAAGCCGGGGAGCTGTTTTTT.

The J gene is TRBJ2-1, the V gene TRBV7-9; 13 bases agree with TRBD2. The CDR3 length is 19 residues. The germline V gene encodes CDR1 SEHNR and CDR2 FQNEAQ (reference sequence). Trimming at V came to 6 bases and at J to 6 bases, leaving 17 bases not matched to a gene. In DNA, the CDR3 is TGTGCCAGCAGACGGACTAGCGGGGGTTTAGATCCCTCGCTCAATGAGCAGTTCTTC. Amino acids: CASRRTSGGLDPSLNEQFF.

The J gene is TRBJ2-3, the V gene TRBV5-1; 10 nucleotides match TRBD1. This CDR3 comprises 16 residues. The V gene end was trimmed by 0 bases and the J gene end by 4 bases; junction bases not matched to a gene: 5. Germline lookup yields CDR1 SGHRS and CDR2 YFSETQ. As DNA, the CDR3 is TGCGCCAGCAGCTTGGTTGAGACAGGGGGCGCAGATACGCAGTATTTT. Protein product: CASSLVETGGADTQYF.

This CDR3 is CASLSTGGIQHF. CDR3 DNA sequence: TGTGCCAGCCTATCCACAGGGGGCATCCAGCATTTT. The chain joins TRBV28 to TRBJ1-5; 9 positions match TRBD1. Trimming at V came to 8 bases and at J to 12 bases, leaving 8 bases not matched to a gene. The CDR3 is 12 residues long. Per the germline V gene, CDR1 is MDHEN and CDR2 is SYDVKM. Supplemented by reference TRBV28 and TRBJ1-5, the full variable domain reads DVKVTQSSRYLVKRTGEKVFLECVQDMDHENMFWYRQDPGLGLRLIYFSYDVKMKEKGDIPEGYSVSREKKERFSLILESASTNQTSMYLCASLSTGGIQHFGDGTRLSIL.

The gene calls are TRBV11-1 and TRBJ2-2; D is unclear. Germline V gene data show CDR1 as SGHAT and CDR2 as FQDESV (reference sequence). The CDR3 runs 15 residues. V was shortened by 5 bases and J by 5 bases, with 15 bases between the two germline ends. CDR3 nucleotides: TGTGCCAGCAGCGCATTATTAAGAGCGACCGGGGAGCTGTTTTTT. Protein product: CASSALLRATGELFF.

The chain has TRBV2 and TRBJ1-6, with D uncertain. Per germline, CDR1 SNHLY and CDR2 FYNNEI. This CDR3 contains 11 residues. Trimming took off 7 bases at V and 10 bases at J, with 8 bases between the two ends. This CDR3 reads CASTYTSPLHF. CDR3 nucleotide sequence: TGTGCCAGCACTTACACCTCACCCCTCCACTTT.

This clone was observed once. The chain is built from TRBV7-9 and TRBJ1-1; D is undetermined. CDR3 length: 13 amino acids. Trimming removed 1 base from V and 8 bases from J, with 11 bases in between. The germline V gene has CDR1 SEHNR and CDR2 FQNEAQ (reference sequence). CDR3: CASSLGLLPEAFF. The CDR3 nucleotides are TGTGCCAGCAGCTTAGGGCTCCTTCCCGAAGCTTTCTTT.

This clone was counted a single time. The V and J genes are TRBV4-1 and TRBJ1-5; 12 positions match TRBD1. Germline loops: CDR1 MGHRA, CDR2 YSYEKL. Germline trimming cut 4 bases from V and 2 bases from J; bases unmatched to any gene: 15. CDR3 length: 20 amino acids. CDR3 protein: CASSPGAGTGGSSGNQPQHF. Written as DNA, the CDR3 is TGCGCCAGCAGCCCCGGGGCCGGGACAGGGGGCTCAAGTGGCAATCAGCCCCAGCATTTT.

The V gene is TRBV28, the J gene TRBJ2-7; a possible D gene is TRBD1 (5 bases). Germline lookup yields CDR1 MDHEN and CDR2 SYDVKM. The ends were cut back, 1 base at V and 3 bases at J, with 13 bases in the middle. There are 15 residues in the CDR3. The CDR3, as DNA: TGTGCCAGCAGTTTATTCCCCAGGGAAGGCTACGAGCAGTACTTC. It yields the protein CASSLFPREGYEQYF.

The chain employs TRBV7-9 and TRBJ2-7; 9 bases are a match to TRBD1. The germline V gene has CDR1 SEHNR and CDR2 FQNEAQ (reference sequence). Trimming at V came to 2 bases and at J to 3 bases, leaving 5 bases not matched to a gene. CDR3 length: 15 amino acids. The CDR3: CASSLSGQGIYEQYF. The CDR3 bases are TGTGCCAGCAGCTTATCGGGACAGGGAATCTACGAGCAGTACTTC. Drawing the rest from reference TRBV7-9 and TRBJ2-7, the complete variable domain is DTGVSQNPRHKITKRGQNVTFRCDPISEHNRLYWYRQTLGQGPEFLTYFQNEAQLEKSRLLSDRFSAERPKGSFSTLEIQRTEQGDSAMYLCASSLSGQGIYEQYFGPGTRLTVT.

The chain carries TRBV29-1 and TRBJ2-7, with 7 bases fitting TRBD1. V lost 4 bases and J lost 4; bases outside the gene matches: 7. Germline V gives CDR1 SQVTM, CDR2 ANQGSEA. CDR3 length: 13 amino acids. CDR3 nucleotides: TGCAGCGTTGGTACAGGGGCGGGTTACGAGCAGTACTTC. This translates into CSVGTGAGYEQYF.

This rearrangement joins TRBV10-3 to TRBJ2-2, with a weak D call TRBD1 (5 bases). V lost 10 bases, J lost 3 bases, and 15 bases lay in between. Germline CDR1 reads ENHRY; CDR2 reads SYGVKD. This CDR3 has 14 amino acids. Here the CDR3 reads CATTRGRDTGELFF. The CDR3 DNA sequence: TGTGCCACCACAAGGGGCCGGGACACCGGGGAGCTGTTTTTT.

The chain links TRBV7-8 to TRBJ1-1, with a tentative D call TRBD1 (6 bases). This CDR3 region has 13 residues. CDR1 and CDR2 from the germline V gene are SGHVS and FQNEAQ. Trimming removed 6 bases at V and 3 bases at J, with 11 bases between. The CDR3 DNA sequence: TGTGCCAGCAGAGCGGCAGGGGACACTGAAGCTTTCTTT. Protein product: CASRAAGDTEAFF.

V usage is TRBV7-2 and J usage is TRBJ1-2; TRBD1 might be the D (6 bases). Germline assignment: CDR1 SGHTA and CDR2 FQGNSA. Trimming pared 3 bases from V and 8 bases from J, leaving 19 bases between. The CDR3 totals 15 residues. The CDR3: CASSFRQASPVGYTF. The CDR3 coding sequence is TGTGCCAGCAGCTTTAGACAGGCCTCCCCGGTAGGCTACACCTTC.

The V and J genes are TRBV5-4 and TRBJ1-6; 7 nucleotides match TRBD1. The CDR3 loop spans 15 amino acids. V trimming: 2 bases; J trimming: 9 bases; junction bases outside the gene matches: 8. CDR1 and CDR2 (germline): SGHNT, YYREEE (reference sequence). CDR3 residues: CASSFPDRAGSPLHF. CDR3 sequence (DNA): TGTGCCAGCAGCTTTCCCGACAGGGCGGGTTCACCCCTCCACTTT. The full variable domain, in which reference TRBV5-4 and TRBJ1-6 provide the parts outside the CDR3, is ETGVTQSPTHLIKTRGQQVTLRCSSQSGHNTVSWYQQALGQGPQFIFQYYREEENGRGNFPPRFSGLQFPNYSSELNVNALELDDSALYLCASSFPDRAGSPLHFGNGTRLTVT.

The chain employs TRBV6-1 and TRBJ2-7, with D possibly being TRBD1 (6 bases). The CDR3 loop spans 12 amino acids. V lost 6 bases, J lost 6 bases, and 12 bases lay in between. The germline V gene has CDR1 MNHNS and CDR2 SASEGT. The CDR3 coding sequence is TGTGCCAGCAGAGATCCAGGGGTCGAGCAGTACTTC. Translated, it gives CASRDPGVEQYF.

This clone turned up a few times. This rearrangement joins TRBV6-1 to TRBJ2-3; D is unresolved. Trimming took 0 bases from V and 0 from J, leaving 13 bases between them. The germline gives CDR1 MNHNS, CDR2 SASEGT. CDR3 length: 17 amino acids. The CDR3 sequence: CASSEAPASLSTDTQYF. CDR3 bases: TGTGCCAGCAGTGAAGCTCCAGCTAGTTTAAGCACAGATACGCAGTATTTT.

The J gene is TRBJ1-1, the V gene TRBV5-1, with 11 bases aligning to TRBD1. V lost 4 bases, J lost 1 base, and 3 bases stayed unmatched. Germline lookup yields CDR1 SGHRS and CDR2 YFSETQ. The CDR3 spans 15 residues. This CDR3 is CASSKGTGGNTEAFF. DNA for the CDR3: TGCGCCAGCAGCAAAGGGACAGGGGGGAACACTGAAGCTTTCTTT.

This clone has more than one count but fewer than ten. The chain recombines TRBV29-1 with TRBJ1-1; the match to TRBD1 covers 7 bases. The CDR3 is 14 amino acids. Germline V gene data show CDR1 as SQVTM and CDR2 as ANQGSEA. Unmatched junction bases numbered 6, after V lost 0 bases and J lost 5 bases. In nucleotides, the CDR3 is TGCAGCGTTGAAGATCTTACCAGGGGGACTGAAGCTTTCTTT. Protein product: CSVEDLTRGTEAFF.

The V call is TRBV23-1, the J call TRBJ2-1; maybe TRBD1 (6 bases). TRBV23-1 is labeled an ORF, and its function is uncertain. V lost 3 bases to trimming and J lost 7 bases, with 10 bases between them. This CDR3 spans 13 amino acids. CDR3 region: CASSQLRGNEQFF. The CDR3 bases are TGCGCCAGCAGTCAGCTCAGGGGTAATGAGCAGTTCTTC.